The T cell receptor beta chain described here comes from a study of blood T cell repertoires in COVID-19 (dated by TCRdb to the early 2020s). Some background on the complete study: Samples from collaborators originated in the United States, Italy and Spain and spanned both the acute and convalescent phases of COVID-19. The prospective study material was composed of cDNA or gDNA derived from T cells, B-cell-depleted T cells, or PBMCs. The dataset comprised deeply sampled blood TCRbeta repertoires from subjects exposed to, actively infected with, or recovered from COVID-19. The repertoires were released in a freely available public database meant as a resource for research on the immune response to SARS-CoV-2. The samples were drawn from two sources: the first 160 participants of the ongoing ImmuneRACE study, and some 1,300 subjects contributed by 6 global collaborators. Nearly every sample came with metadata listing a de-identified subject ID, COVID-19 status, age in years and sex. Where available, HLA class I and class II types were taken from metadata supplied by the sample provider and were not determined by assay-based typing.

Here is what the overall study found, with its caveats: Clinical and demographic metadata were provided uncurated, with the amount varying by source and participant.

TCRbeta CDR3 regions were amplified from genomic DNA by means of the immunoSEQ Assay, a bias-controlled multiplex PCR. Turning to the authors' computational methods: Within the assay, amplification of reference gene primers was used to estimate how many nucleated cells each sample contained. To quantify the absolute abundance of each unique TCRbeta CDR3 rearrangement, sequence reads were collapsed and filtered. For each sample, productive Simpson clonality was calculated as the square root of Simpson's diversity index across productive rearrangements. As stored in TCRdb, this immuneACCESS dataset retains in-frame rearrangements with V and J assigned. A fraction of the clones does not appear; measured against another copy, unresolved V genes explain less than half of the discrepancy, and the remainder lacks a known reason. V, J and clone size were drawn from that table, and D and trimming were deduced from the DNA. Present in this sample are about 320,000 clones, 83% of which were seen just once. 1% to 1.5% of the sample is held by the ten biggest clonotypes.

As to this clone: Its antigen has not been determined. Nothing much larger sits one base from this clone, and base qualities are not available.

Whole blood was collected in K2EDTA tubes by collaborating institutions according to the institutions' own protocols. For TCRbeta analysis, collaborators shipped samples in one of three forms: frozen whole blood, isolated PBMCs, or DNA extracted from either of those sample types. The CDR3 covers 15 residues, taking in both the cysteine and the phenylalanine. Just the 45-base CDR3 DNA is kept, in frame starting at base 1. Sequences SGHDT (CDR1) and YYEEEE (CDR2) are obtained from the germline V gene. Trimmed from V: 1 base; trimmed from J: 2 bases; junction bases lacking a gene match: 4. The TCR was taken from a woman in her forties or fifties with acute or convalescent COVID-19. Recombination connected TRBV5-6 to TRBJ2-7, and 9 bases in between align with TRBD2. Sequenced sample: peripheral blood. The sequence in DNA is TGTGCCAGCAGCTTGTTCCCTAGCGGGACCTACGAGCAGTACTTC. This codes for CASSLFPSGTYEQYF.